The source of this T cell receptor beta chain is a study of T cell responses to AZD1222 COVID-19 vaccine. Study conclusions and caveats: Spike-specific TCR depth and breadth grew after two AZD1222 doses. Across spike, vaccine-associated CD4 TCRs were found, dominant at 160-218 and 743-854. Samples come after the peak T cell response, not at day 14. In a largely white British group with more females than males, clonal diversity was possibly underestimated.

Details on this clone: Its antigen is unidentified.

Some clones are missing from TCRdb's copy, which holds only in-frame ones; the method was immunoSEQ multiplex PCR. The sample has some 110,000 clones; roughly 84% are singletons. The sequence derives from an adult in good health. The sample was peripheral blood, taken on day 0 of AZD1222 vaccination.

The CDR3 loop is CASSLGVGNTEAFF. CDR3 nucleotide sequence: TGTGCCAGCAGTTTAGGGGTTGGGAACACTGAAGCTTTCTTT. The chain recombines TRBV28 with TRBJ1-1; D is ambiguous. The CDR3 is 14 amino acids. Germline CDR1 reads MDHEN; CDR2 reads SYDVKM. V was cut by 2 bases and J by 1 base, with 8 bases left in between. The whole variable domain, remainder taken from reference TRBV28 and TRBJ1-1, is DVKVTQSSRYLVKRTGEKVFLECVQDMDHENMFWYRQDPGLGLRLIYFSYDVKMKEKGDIPEGYSVSREKKERFSLILESASTNQTSMYLCASSLGVGNTEAFFGQGTRLTVV.